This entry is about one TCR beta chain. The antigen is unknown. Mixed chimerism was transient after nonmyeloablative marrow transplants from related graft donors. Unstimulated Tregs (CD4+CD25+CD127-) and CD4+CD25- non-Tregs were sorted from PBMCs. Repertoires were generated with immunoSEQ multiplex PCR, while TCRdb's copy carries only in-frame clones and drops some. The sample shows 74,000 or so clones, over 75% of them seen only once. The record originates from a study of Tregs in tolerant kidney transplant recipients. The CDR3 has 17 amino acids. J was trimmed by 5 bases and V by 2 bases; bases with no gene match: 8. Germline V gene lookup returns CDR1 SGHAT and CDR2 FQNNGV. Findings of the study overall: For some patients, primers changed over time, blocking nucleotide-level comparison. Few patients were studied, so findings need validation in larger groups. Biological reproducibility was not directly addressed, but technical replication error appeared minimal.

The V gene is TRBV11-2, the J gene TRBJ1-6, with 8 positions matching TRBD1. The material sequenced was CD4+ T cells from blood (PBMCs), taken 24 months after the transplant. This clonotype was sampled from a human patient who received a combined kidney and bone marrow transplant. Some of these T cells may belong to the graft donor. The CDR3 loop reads CASSLSPAGGNNSPLHF. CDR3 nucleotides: TGTGCCAGCAGCTTATCCCCCGCAGGGGGCAATAATTCACCCCTCCACTTT.